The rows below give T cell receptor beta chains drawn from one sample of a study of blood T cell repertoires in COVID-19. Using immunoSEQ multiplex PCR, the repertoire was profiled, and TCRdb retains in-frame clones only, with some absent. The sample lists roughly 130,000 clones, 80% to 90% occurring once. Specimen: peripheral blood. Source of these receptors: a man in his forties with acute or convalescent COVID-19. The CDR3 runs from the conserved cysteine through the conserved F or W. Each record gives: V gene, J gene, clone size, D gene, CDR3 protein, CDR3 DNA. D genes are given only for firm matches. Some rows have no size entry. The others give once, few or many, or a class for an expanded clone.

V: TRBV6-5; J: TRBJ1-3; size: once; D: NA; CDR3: CASTKRGIHGNTIYF; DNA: TGTGCCAGCACAAAAAGGGGAATTCATGGAAACACCATATATTTT
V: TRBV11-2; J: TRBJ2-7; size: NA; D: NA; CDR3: CASSLTVYEQYF; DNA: TGTGCCAGCAGCTTAACGGTCTACGAGCAGTACTTC
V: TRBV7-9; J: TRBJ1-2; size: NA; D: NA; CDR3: CASSPPREPNYGYTF; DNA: TGTGCCAGCAGCCCACCTCGGGAGCCGAACTATGGCTACACCTTC
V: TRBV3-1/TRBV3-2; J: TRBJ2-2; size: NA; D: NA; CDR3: CASSPLREAGELFF; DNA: TGTGCCAGCAGCCCCCTTAGGGAGGCCGGGGAGCTGTTTTTT
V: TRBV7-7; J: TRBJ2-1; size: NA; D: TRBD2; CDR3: CASSSGLAGGPEQFF; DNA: TGTGCTAGCAGCTCGGGACTAGCGGGGGGGCCAGAGCAGTTCTTC
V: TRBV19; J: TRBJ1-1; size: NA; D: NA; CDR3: CASSIFSAGMNTEAFF; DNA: TGTGCCAGTAGTATATTCTCCGCGGGGATGAACACTGAAGCTTTCTTT
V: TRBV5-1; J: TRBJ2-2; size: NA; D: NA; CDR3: CASSLDTGKRTGELFF; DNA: TGCGCCAGCAGCTTGGATACAGGAAAGAGGACCGGGGAGCTGTTTTTT
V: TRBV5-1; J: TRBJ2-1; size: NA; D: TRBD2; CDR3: CASSLAFSGGRNEQFF; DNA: TGCGCCAGCAGCTTGGCCTTTAGCGGGGGGCGGAATGAGCAGTTCTTC
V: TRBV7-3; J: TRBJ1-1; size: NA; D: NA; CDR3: CASSLSARSPEAFF; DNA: TGTGCCAGCAGCTTATCGGCCAGGTCCCCTGAAGCTTTCTTT
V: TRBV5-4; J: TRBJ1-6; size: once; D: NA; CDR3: CASSLGAGRDSPLHF; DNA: TGTGCCAGCAGCTTGGGGGCAGGGAGGGATTCACCCCTCCACTTT
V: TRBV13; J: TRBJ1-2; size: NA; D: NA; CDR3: CASRVGGNNYGYTF; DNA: TGTGCCAGCAGGGTTGGAGGGAATAACTATGGCTACACCTTC
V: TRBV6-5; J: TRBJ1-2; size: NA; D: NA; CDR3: CASKNTGSANYGYTF; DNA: TGTGCCAGCAAGAATACGGGGTCGGCTAACTATGGCTACACCTTC
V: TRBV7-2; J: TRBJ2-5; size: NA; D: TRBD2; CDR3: CASSLGSSGNQETQYF; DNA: TGTGCCAGCAGCTTAGGGTCTAGCGGCAACCAAGAGACCCAGTACTTC
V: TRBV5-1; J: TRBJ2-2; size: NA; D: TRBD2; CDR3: CASSETAGGLPGELFF; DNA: TGCGCCAGCAGCGAAACAGCGGGGGGTCTGCCCGGGGAGCTGTTTTTT
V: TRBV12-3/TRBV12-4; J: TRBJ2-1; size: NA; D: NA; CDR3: CASSHNDREQFF; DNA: TGTGCCAGCAGTCACAACGACAGAGAGCAGTTCTTC